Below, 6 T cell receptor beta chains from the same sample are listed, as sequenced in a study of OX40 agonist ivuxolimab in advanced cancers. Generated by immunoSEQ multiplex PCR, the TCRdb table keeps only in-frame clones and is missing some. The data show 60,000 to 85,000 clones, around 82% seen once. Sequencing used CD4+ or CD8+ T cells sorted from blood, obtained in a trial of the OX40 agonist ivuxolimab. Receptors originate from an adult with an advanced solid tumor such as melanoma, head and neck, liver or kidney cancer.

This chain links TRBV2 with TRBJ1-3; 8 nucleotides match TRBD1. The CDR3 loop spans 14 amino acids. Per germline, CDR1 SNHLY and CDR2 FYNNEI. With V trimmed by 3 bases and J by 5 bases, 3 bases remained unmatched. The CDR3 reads CASSDGQGRNTIYF. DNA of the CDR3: TGTGCCAGCAGTGACGGACAGGGAAGAAACACCATATATTTT.

This chain's CDR3 is CASTTKADRNTEAFF. In DNA form, the CDR3 reads TGTGCCAGCACCACCAAGGCCGACCGGAACACTGAAGCTTTCTTT. V gene TRBV27 combines with J gene TRBJ1-1, with D unclear. Germline CDR1 MNHEY, CDR2 SMNVEV (reference sequence). V dropped 7 bases and J dropped 1 base, with 16 bases sitting between them. This CDR3 comprises 15 residues.

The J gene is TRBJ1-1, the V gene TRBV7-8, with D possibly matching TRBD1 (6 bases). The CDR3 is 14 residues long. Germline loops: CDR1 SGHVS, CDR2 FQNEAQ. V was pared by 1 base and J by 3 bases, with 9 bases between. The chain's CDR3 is CASSLVPGDTEAFF. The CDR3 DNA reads TGTGCCAGCAGCTTAGTGCCAGGGGACACTGAAGCTTTCTTT.

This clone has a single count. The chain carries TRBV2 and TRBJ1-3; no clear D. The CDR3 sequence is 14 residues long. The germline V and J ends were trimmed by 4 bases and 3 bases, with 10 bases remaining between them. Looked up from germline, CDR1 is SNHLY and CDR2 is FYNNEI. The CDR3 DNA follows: TGTGCCAGCAGTGGGACTACTTTTGGAAACACCATATATTTT. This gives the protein CASSGTTFGNTIYF.

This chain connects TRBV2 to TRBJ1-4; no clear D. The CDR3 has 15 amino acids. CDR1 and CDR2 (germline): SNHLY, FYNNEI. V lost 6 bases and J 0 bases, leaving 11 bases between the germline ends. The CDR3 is CASRATGATNEKLFF. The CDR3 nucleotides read TGTGCCAGCAGGGCCACGGGTGCAACTAATGAAAAACTGTTTTTT.

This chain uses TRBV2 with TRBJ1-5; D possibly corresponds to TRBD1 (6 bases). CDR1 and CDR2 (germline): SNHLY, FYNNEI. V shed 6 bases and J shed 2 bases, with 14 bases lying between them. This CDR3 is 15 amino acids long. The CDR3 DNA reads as TGTGCCAGCAGCCCAGGCAAGGGGGGCAATCAGCCCCAGCATTTT. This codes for CASSPGKGGNQPQHF.